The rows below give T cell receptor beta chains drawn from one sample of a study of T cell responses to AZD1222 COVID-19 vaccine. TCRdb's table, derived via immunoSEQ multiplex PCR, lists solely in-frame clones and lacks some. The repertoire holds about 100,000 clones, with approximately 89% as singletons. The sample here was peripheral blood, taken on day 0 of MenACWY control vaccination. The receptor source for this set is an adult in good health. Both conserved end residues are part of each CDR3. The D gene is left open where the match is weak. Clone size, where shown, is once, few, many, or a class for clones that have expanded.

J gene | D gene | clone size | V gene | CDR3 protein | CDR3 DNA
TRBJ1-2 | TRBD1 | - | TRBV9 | CASSASTQGARGYTF | TGTGCCAGCAGCGCGTCCACACAGGGGGCGCGCGGCTACACCTTC
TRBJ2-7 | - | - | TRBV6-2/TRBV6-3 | CASSYYPYEQYF | TGTGCCAGCAGTTACTACCCCTACGAGCAGTACTTC
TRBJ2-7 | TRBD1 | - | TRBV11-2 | CASSLWTGAGGEQYF | TGTGCCAGCAGCTTATGGACAGGGGCCGGAGGCGAGCAGTACTTC
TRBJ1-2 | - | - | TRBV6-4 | CASSRGNYGYTF | TGTGCCAGCAGCAGGGGTAACTATGGCTACACCTTC
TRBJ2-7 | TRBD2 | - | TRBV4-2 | CASSQVWSVTSGYEQYF | TGTGCCAGCAGCCAAGTGTGGAGCGTGACTAGCGGCTACGAGCAGTACTTC
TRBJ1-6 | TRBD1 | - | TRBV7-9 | CASSSSGTGRSYNSPLHF | TGTGCCAGCAGCTCTTCCGGGACAGGGCGCTCCTATAATTCACCCCTCCACTTT
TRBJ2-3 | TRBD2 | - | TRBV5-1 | CASSLKSGLAGGLSTDTQYF | TGCGCCAGCAGCCTAAAATCGGGACTAGCGGGGGGGCTCAGTACAGATACGCAGTATTTT
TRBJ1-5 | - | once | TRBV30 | CAWSVEGLQPQHF | TGTGCCTGGAGTGTGGAGGGTCTCCAGCCCCAGCATTTT
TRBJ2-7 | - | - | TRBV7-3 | CASSEPGLGEQYF | TGTGCCAGCAGCGAGCCGGGGCTGGGGGAGCAGTACTTC
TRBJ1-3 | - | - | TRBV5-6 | CASSLWPLMSSGNTIYF | TGTGCCAGCAGCCTATGGCCCTTAATGAGCTCTGGAAACACCATATATTTT
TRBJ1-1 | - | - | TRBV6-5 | CASSSSWGNTEAFF | TGTGCCAGCAGTTCCTCCTGGGGGAACACTGAAGCTTTCTTT
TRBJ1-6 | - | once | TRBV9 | CASSVEGNSPLHF | TGTGCCAGCAGCGTAGAAGGAAATTCACCCCTCCACTTT
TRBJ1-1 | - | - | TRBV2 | CASSDQENTEAFF | TGTGCCAGCAGTGACCAAGAGAACACTGAAGCTTTCTTT
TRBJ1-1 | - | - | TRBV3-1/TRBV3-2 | CASSQPGQNTEAFF | TGTGCCAGCAGCCAACCCGGACAGAACACTGAAGCTTTCTTT
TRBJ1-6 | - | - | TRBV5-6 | CASRTGQYNSPLHF | TGTGCCAGCAGAACCGGACAGTATAATTCACCCCTCCACTTT
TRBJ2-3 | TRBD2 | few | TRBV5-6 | CASNAGGYTDTQYF | TGTGCCAGCAACGCGGGGGGGTACACAGATACGCAGTATTTT
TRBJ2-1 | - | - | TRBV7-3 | CASSPSESSYNEQFF | TGTGCCAGCAGCCCCAGCGAAAGCTCCTACAATGAGCAGTTCTTC
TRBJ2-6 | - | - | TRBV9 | CASSAGGQPFLGANVLTF | TGTGCCAGCAGCGCGGGGGGACAGCCCTTTTTAGGGGCCAACGTCCTGACTTTC
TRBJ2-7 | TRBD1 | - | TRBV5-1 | CASSLQGAPYEQYF | TGCGCCAGCAGCTTGCAGGGGGCTCCCTACGAGCAGTACTTC
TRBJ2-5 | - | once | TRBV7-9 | CASSWYQETQYF | TGTGCCAGCAGCTGGTACCAAGAGACCCAGTACTTC